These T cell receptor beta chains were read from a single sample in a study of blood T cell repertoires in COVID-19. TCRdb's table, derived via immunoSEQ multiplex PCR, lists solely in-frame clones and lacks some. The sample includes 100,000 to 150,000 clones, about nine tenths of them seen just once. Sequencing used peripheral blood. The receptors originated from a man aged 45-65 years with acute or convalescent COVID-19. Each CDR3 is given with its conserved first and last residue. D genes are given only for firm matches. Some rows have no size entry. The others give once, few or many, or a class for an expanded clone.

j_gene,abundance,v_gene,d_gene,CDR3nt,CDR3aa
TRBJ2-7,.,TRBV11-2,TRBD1,TGTGCCAGCAGCTACGGGGACAGTCGGGCCTACGAGCAGTACTTC,CASSYGDSRAYEQYF
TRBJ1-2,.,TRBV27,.,TGTGCCAGCAGAGTGACCGGCGGCTCGAATGGCTACACCTTC,CASRVTGGSNGYTF
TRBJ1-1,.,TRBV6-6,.,TGTGCCAGCAGCACAGGGAACACTGAAGCTTTCTTT,CASSTGNTEAFF
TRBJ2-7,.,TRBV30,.,TGTGCCTGGAGGGGGGGTAGGTACGAGCAGTACTTC,CAWRGGRYEQYF
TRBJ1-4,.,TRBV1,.,TGCACCAGCAGCCAAGATTGCTGGGGGCCCAACGATGCAAAACTGTTTTTT,CTSSQDCWGPNDAKLFF
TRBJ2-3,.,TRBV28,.,TGTGCCAGCAGTTTTCCGACAATGGGGGGGCGCACAGATACGCAGTATTTT,CASSFPTMGGRTDTQYF
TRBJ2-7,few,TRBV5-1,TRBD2,TGCGCCAGCAGTCGGAGGGAGGGCTACGAGCAGTACTTC,CASSRREGYEQYF
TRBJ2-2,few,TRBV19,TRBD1,TGTGCCAGCCGGGACAGGGGTTCCCCCGGGGAGCTGTTTTTT,CASRDRGSPGELFF
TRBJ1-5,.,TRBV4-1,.,TGCGCCAGCAGCCAAGATACCGGACAGAATAGCAATCAGCCCCAGCATTTT,CASSQDTGQNSNQPQHF
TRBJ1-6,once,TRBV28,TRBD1,TGTGCCAGCAGCGGCGGGACAGGCCTTGGTTCACCCCTCCACTTT,CASSGGTGLGSPLHF
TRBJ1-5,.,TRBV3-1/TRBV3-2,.,TGTGCCAGCAGCCAAGGCGGGGGACGCAATCAGCCCCAGCATTTT,CASSQGGGRNQPQHF
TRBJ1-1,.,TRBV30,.,TGTGCCTGGAGTCATCGGACTGAAGCTTTCTTT,CAWSHRTEAFF
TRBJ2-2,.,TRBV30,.,TGTGCCTGGAGCCGGACTGTGAACACCGGGGAGCTGTTTTTT,CAWSRTVNTGELFF
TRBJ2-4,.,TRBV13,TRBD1,TGTGCCAGCAGCTTACTAGGGACAGGCGGCATTCAGTACTTC,CASSLLGTGGIQYF
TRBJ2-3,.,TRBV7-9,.,TGTGCCAGCAGCTCCACGTTGGAGGAAGCAGATACGCAGTATTTT,CASSSTLEEADTQYF
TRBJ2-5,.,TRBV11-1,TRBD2,TGTGCCAGCAGCCCCGGACTAGCCCGTGGAGAGACCCAGTACTTC,CASSPGLARGETQYF
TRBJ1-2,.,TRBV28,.,TGTGCCAGCAGTTTACTGGCAGTGATTAACTATGGCTACACCTTC,CASSLLAVINYGYTF
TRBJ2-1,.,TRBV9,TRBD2,TGTGCCAGCAGCGTAGGGACTAGCGCCTACAATGAGCAGTTCTTC,CASSVGTSAYNEQFF
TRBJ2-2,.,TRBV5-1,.,TGCGCCAGCAGCTTGGCCGAGGGTTCGGGCACCGGGGAGCTGTTTTTT,CASSLAEGSGTGELFF
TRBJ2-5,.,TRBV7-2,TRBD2,TGTGCCAGCAGCCAAACTAGCGGGAGGGTTAAACAAGAGACCCAGTACTTC,CASSQTSGRVKQETQYF
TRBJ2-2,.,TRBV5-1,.,TGCGCCAGCAGCTTATCAGCGGAAAATATCGGGGAGCTGTTTTTT,CASSLSAENIGELFF
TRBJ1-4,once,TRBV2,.,TGTGCCAGCAGCGGACAGCAAGAGGGCGAAAAACTGTTTTTT,CASSGQQEGEKLFF
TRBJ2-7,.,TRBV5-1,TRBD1,TGCGCCAGCTCCCCGACAGGGCAAGCCTACGAGCAGTACTTC,CASSPTGQAYEQYF
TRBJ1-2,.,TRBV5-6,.,TGTGCCAGCAGCTTGGGACAGGTCCCAACCTACACCTTC,CASSLGQVPTYTF
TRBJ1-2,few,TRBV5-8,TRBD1,TGTGCCAGCAGCTCTACCGGGACAGGCTTGATGGGTGGCTACACCTTC,CASSSTGTGLMGGYTF
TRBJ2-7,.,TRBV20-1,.,TGCAGTGCTACCCGGGGCTACGAGCAGTACTTC,CSATRGYEQYF
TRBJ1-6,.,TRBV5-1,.,TGCGCCAGCAGCTTGGTTTTCAATGTGCAGGGTGGGTCAAATTCACCCCTCCACTTT,CASSLVFNVQGGSNSPLHF
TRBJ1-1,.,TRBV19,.,TGTGCCAGTAGTACTCGGGCGGGCCGCGGGGGCACTGAAGCTTTCTTT,CASSTRAGRGGTEAFF
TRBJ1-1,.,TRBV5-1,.,TGCGCCAGCAGCCCCACACAGATTAACACTGAAGCTTTCTTT,CASSPTQINTEAFF
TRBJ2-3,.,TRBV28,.,TGTGCCAGCAGTTTAGGGGACTCTTTAGATACGCAGTATTTT,CASSLGDSLDTQYF
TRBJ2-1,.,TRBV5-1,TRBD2,TGCGCCAGCAGCTCCGGATTTGGGGCGGGGGGGCGTAATGAGCAGTTCTTC,CASSSGFGAGGRNEQFF
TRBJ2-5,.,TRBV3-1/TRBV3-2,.,TGTGCCAGCAGCCAGAACAGTGCCTTTGACCAGTACTTC,CASSQNSAFDQYF
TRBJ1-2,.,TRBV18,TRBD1,TGTGCCAGCTCACCGACGGGACAGGGATATGGCTACACCTTC,CASSPTGQGYGYTF
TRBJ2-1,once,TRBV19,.,TGTGCCAGTAGTATCGGGGGACCTTACAATGAGCAGTTCTTC,CASSIGGPYNEQFF
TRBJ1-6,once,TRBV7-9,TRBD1,TGTGCCAGCAGCTTGGAGACAGGGCGTCTTTCACCCCTCCACTTT,CASSLETGRLSPLHF
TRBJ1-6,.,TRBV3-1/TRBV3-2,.,TGTGCCAGCAGCCTTTATGACAGGTATAATTCACCCCTCCACTTT,CASSLYDRYNSPLHF
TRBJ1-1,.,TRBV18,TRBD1,TGTGCCAGCTCACAAGGACAGGGGGCTCACACTGAAGCTTTCTTT,CASSQGQGAHTEAFF
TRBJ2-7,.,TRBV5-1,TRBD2,TGCGCCAGCAGCCCGATTAGCGGGAGTCGTAGGGAGCAGTACTTC,CASSPISGSRREQYF
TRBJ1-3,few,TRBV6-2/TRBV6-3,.,TGTGCCAGCAGTTACGGTGGGGCTGGAAACGCCATATATTTT,CASSYGGAGNAIYF
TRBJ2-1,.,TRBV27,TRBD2,TGTGCCAGCAGCAAGGTCGGGGGGGTAACCGACTCTAACAATGAGCAGTTCTTC,CASSKVGGVTDSNNEQFF
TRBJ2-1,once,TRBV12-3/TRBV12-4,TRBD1,TGTGCCAGCAGAAGGGACAGTAACAATGAGCAGTTCTTC,CASRRDSNNEQFF
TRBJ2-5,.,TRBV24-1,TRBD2,TGTGCCACCAGTGATGCTACGACTAGCGGGGGAAACGAGGAGACCCAGTACTTC,CATSDATTSGGNEETQYF
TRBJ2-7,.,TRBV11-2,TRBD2,TGTGCCAGCAGCATTAGCGGGAGTGGGTACGAGCAGTACTTC,CASSISGSGYEQYF